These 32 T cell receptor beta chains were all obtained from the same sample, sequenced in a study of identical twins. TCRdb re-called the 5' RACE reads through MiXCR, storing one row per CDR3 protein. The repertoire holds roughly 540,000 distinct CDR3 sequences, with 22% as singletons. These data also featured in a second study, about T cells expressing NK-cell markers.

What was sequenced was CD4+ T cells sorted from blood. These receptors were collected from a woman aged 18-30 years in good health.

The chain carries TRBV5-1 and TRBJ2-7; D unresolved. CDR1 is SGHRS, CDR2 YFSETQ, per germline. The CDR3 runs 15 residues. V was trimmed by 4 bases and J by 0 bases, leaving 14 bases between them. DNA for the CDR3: TGCGCCAGCAGCCTCGCCGGTCAGTTCTCCTACGAGCAGTACTTC. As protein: CASSLAGQFSYEQYF.

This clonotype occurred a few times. CDR3 in DNA: TGTGCCATCAGTGAGTCGATACTAGCGGGAGGGTCCGAAGAGACCCAGTACTTC. Translation gives CAISESILAGGSEETQYF. The V and J genes are TRBV10-3 and TRBJ2-5; 13 bases fit TRBD2. The CDR3 is 18 residues long. V was pared by 0 bases and J by 3 bases, with 7 bases of the junction left unmatched. The V gene's germline CDR1 is ENHRY and CDR2 SYGVKD.

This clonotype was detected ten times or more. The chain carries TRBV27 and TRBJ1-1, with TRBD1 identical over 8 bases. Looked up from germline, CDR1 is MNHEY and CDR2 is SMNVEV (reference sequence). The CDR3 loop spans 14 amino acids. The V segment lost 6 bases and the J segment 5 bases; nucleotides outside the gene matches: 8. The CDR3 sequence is CASRPEDRATEAFF. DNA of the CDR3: TGTGCCAGCAGACCTGAGGACAGGGCGACTGAAGCTTTCTTT.

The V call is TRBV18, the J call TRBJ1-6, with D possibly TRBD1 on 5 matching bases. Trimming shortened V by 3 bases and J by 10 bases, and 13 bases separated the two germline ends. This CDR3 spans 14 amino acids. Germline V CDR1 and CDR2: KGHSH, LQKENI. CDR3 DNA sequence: TGTGCCAGCTCACCGGTCAGGGCAAGATCACCCCTCCACTTT. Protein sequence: CASSPVRARSPLHF.

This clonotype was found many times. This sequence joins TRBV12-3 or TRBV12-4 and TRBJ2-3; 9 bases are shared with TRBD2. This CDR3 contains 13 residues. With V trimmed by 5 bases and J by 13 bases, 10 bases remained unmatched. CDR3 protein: CASSAQIAGDEYF. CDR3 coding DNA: TGTGCCAGCAGTGCCCAAATAGCGGGAGACGAGTATTTT.

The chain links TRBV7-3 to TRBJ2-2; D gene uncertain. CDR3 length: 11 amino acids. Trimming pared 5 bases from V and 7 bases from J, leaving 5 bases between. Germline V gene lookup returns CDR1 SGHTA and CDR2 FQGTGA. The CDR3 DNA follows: TGTGCCAGCAGCGTAAACGGGGAGCTGTTTTTT. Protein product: CASSVNGELFF.

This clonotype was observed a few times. The CDR3 region has the DNA TGCGCCAGCAGTCTGGCAGAGCAGTTCTTC. Its translation: CASSLAEQFF. The chain employs TRBV23-1 and TRBJ2-1; D not certain. TRBV23-1 is given ORF status, its function remaining uncertain. The V gene lost 4 bases and the J gene lost 10 bases, with 5 bases spanning the gap. This CDR3 is built from 10 residues.

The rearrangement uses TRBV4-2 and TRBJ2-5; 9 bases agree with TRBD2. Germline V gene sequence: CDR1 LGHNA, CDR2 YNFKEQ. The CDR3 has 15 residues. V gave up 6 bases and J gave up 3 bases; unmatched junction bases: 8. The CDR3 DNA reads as TGTGCCAGCAGTCCAGCGGGGGGAGTAGAAGAGACCCAGTACTTC. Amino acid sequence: CASSPAGGVEETQYF.

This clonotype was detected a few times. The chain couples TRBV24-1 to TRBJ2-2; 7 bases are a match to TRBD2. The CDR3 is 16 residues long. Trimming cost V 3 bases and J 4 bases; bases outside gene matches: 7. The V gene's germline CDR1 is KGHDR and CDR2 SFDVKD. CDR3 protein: CATSDPQRGGTGELFF. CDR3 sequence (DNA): TGTGCCACCAGTGATCCCCAGCGGGGTGGCACCGGGGAGCTGTTTTTT.

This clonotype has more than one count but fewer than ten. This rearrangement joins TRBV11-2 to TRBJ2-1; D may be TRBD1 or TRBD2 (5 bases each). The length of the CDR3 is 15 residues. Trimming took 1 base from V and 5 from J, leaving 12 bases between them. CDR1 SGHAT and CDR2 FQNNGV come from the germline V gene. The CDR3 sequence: CASSLARDRHNEQFF. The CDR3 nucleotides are TGTGCCAGCAGCTTAGCACGGGACCGCCACAATGAGCAGTTCTTC.

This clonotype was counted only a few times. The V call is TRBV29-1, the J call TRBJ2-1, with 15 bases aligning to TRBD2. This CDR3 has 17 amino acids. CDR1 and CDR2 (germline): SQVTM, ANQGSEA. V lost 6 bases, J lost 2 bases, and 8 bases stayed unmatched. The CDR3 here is CSVHGTSGRQTYNEQFF. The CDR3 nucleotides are TGCAGCGTCCACGGGACTAGCGGGAGGCAGACCTACAATGAGCAGTTCTTC.

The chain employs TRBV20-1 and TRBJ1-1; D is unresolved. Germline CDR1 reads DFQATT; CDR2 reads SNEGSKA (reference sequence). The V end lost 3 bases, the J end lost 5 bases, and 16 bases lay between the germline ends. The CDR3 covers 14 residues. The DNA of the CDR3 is TGCAGTGCTAGTAAGGCCCATATCGGGACTGAAGCTTTCTTT. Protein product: CSASKAHIGTEAFF.

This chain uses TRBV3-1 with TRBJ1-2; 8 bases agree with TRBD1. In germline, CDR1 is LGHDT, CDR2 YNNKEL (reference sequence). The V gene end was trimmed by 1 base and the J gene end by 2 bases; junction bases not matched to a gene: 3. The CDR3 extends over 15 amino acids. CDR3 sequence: CASSQGQGINYGYTF. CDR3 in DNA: TGTGCCAGCAGCCAAGGACAGGGGATCAACTATGGCTACACCTTC. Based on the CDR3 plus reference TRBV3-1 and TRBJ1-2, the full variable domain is DTAVSQTPKYLVTQMGNDKSIKCEQNLGHDTMYWYKQDSKKFLKIMFSYNNKELIINETVPNRFSPKSPDKAHLNLHINSLELGDSAVYFCASSQGQGINYGYTFGSGTRLTVV.

The CDR3 DNA sequence: TGCAGTGCGGCCACTAGCGGGAGGGGGTGGGCCAAAAACATTCAGTACTTC. Encoded protein: CSAATSGRGWAKNIQYF. The genes are TRBV20-1 and TRBJ2-4; 13 nucleotides agree with TRBD2. V lost 6 bases to trimming and J lost 1 base; unmatched junction nucleotides: 9. There are 17 residues in the CDR3. Germline CDR1 reads DFQATT; CDR2 reads SNEGSKA (reference sequence).

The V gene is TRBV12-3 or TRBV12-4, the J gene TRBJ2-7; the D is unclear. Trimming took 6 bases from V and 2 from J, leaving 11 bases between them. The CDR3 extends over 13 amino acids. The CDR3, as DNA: TGTGCCAGCAGAGAACAAGGTACCTACGAGCAGTACTTC. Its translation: CASREQGTYEQYF.

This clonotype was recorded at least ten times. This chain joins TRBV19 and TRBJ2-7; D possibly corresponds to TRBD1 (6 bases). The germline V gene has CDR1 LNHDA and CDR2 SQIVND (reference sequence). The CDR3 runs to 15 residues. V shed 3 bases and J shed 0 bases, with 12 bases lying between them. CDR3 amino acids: CASSIQGTYSYEQYF. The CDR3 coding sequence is TGTGCCAGTAGTATTCAGGGGACATACTCCTACGAGCAGTACTTC.

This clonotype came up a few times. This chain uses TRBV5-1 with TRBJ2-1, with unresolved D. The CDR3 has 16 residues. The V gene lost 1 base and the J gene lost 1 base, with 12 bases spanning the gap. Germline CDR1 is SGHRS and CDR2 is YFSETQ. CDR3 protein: CASSLRSHDSYNEQFF. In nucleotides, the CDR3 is TGCGCCAGCAGCTTGAGGTCCCACGATTCCTACAATGAGCAGTTCTTC.

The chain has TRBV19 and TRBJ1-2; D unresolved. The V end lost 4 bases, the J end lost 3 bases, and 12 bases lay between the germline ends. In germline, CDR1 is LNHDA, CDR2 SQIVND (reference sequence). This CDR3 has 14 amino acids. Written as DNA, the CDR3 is TGTGCCAGTAGTACTCTGGGCGGATACTATGGCTACACCTTC. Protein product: CASSTLGGYYGYTF.

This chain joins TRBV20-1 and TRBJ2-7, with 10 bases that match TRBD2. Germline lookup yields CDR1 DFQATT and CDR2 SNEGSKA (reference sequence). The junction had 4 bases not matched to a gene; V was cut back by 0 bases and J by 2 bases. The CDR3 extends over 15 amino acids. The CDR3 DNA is TGCAGTGCTAGAGACCCTAGCGGGGGAGCCTACGAGCAGTACTTC. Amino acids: CSARDPSGGAYEQYF.

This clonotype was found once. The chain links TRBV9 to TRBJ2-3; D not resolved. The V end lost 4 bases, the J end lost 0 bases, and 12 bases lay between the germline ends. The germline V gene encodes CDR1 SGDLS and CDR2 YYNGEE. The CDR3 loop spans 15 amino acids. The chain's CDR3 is CASSLPGTSTDTQYF. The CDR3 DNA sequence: TGTGCCAGCAGCCTACCTGGTACGAGCACAGATACGCAGTATTTT.

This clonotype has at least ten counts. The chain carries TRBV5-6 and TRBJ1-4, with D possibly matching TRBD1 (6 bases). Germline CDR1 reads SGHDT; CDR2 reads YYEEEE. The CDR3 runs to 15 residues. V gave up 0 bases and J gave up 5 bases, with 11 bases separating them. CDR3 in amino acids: CASSLGGTHNEKLFF. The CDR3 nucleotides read TGTGCCAGCAGCTTGGGCGGGACACACAATGAAAAACTGTTTTTT.

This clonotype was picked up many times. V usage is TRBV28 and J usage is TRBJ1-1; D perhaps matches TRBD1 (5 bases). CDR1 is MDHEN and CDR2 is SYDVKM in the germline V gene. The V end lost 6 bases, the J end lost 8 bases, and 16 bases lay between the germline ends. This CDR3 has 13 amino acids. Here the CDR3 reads CASSQLKTAEAFF. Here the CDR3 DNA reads TGTGCCAGCAGCCAACTCAAGACAGCCGAAGCTTTCTTT.

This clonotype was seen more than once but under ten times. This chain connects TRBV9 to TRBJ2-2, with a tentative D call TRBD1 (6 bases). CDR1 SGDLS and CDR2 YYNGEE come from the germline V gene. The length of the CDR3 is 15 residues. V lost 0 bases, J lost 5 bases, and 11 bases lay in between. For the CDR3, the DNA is TGTGCCAGCAGCGTAGGTGGGCAGGGGACCGGGGAGCTGTTTTTT. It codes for CASSVGGQGTGELFF.

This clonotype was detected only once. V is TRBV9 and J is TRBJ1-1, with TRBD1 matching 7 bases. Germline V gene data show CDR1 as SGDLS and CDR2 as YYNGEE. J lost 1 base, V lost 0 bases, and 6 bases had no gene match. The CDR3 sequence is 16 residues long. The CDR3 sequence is CASSVGQGRANTEAFF. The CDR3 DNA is TGTGCCAGCAGCGTAGGACAGGGAAGGGCGAACACTGAAGCTTTCTTT.

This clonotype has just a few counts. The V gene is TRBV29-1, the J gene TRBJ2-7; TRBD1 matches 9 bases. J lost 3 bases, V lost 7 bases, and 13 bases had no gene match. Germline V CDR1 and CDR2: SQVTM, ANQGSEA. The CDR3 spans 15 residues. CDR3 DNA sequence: TGCAGCGCTAGGACAGGGGTAGACCTGTACTACGAGCAGTACTTC. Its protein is CSARTGVDLYYEQYF.

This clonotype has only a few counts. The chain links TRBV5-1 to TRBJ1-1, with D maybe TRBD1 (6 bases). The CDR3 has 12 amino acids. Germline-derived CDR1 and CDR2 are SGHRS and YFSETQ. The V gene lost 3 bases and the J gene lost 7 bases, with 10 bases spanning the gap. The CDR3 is CASSSYRDEAFF. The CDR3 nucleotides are TGCGCCAGCAGCTCCTACAGGGATGAAGCTTTCTTT.

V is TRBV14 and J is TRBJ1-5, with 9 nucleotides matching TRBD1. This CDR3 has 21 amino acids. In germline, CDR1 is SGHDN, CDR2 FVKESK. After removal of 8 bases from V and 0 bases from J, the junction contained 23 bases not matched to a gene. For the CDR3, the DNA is TGTGCCAGCTATCCAGGCAGGACAGGGGCCGCGGACTCTAATAGCAATCAGCCCCAGCATTTT. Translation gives CASYPGRTGAADSNSNQPQHF.

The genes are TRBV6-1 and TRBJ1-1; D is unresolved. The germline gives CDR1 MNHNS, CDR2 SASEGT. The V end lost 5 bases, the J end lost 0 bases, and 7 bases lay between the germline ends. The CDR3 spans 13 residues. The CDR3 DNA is TGTGCCAGCAGTCGCTCCATGAACACTGAAGCTTTCTTT. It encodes CASSRSMNTEAFF.

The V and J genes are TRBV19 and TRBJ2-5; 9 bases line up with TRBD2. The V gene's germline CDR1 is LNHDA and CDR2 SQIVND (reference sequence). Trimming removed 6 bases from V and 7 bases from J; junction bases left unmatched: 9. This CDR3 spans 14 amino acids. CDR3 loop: CASSRQEREVTQYF. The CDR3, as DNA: TGTGCCAGTAGCCGACAGGAGCGGGAGGTGACCCAGTACTTC.

The CDR3, as DNA: TGTGCCAGCAGCTTAGTGGGGGAACAGCCCCAGCATTTT. Translating it yields CASSLVGEQPQHF. The rearrangement joins TRBV7-2 to TRBJ1-5; possibly TRBD1 for D (5 bases). This CDR3 region has 13 residues. Germline-derived CDR1 and CDR2 are SGHTA and FQGNSA. Trimming left V 1 base short and J 7 bases short, with 8 bases between. Full variable domain (outside the CDR3, taken from reference TRBV7-2 and TRBJ1-5): GAGVSQSPSNKVTEKGKDVELRCDPISGHTALYWYRQSLGQGLEFLIYFQGNSAPDKSGLPSDRFSAERTGGSVSTLTIQRTQQEDSAVYLCASSLVGEQPQHFGDGTRLSIL.

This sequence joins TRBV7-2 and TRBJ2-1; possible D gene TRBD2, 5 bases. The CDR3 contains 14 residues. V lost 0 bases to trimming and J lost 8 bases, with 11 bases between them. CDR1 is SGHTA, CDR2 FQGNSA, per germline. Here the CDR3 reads CASSLASGSYEQFF. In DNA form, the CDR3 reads TGTGCCAGCAGCTTAGCGTCGGGGTCGTATGAGCAGTTCTTC.

The CDR3 protein is CSRSSANQETQYF. CDR3 coding DNA: TGCAGCCGTTCATCGGCTAACCAAGAGACCCAGTACTTC. J is TRBJ2-5 and V is TRBV20-1; D is unclear. CDR3 length equals 13 residues. Per germline, CDR1 DFQATT and CDR2 SNEGSKA (reference sequence).